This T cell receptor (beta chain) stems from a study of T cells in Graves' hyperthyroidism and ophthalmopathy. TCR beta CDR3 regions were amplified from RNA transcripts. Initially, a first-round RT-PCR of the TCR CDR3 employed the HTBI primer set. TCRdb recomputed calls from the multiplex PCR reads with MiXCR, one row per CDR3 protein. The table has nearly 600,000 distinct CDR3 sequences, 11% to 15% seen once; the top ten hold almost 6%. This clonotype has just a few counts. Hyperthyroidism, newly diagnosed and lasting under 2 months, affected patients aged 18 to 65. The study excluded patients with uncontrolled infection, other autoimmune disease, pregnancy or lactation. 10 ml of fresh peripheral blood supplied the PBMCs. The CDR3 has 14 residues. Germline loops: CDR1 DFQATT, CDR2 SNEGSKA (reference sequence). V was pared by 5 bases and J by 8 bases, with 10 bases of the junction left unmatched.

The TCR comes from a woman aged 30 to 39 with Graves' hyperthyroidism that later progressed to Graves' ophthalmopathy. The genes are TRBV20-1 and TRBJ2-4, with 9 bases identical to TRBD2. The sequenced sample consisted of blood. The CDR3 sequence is CSARREGGGDIQYF. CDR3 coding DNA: TGCAGTGCTCGGCGGGAGGGCGGCGGGGACATTCAGTACTTC.